This T cell receptor beta chain originates from a study of blood T cells in healthy people across ages. A J-beta primer mix and a sample-barcoded 5' primer were used in a second PCR of roughly 7 to 12 cycles. In TCRdb, the 5' RACE reads were re-called with MiXCR into one record per CDR3 protein. The data hold over 500,000 distinct CDR3 sequences, with around 52% observed a single time. As regards this clonotype: Antigen specificity is unknown.

Study observations and caveats: Estimated diversity, derived from one million T cells, was regarded as an underestimate.

The TCR comes from a woman aged 80 or older in good health. Sequenced input: blood.

In nucleotides, the CDR3 is TGTGCCAGCAGTCACGACACCAACACTGAAGCTTTCTTT. Its protein product is CASSHDTNTEAFF. This rearrangement joins TRBV6-1 to TRBJ1-1; D call uncertain. The CDR3 is 13 amino acids. V was pared by 5 bases and J by 2 bases, with 9 bases between. Germline loops: CDR1 MNHNS, CDR2 SASEGT.